These 11 T cell receptor beta chains were all obtained from the same sample, sequenced in a study of blood T cell repertoires in COVID-19. Some clones are missing from TCRdb's copy, which holds only in-frame ones; the method was immunoSEQ multiplex PCR. The sample shows roughly 500,000 clones, approximately 90% of them seen only once. Sample: PBMCs or T cells enriched from blood (not recorded which). These receptors all stem from a woman in her fifties or sixties who had recovered from COVID-19.

The CDR3 spells CASRLTGGAAEAFF. For the CDR3, the DNA is TGTGCCAGCAGACTTACGGGAGGAGCCGCTGAAGCTTTCTTT. The chain employs TRBV6-4 and TRBJ1-1; D is ambiguous. From germline, CDR1 is MRHNA and CDR2 SNTAGT. Trimming removed 6 bases from V and 6 bases from J, with 17 bases in between. The CDR3 sequence is 14 residues long.

Only a few counts were recorded for this clone. The V gene is TRBV7-9, the J gene TRBJ2-7; TRBD1 matches at 7 bases. Germline-derived CDR1 and CDR2 are SEHNR and FQNEAQ (reference sequence). The CDR3 has 14 residues. Trimming cost V 5 bases and J 5 bases; bases outside gene matches: 9. The CDR3 loop is CASSPQGPRDEQYV. CDR3 DNA: TGTGCCAGCAGCCCACAGGGGCCAAGGGACGAGCAGTACGTC.

The chain is built from TRBV5-4 and TRBJ1-2, with D uncertain. Germline CDR1 SGHNT, CDR2 YYREEE (reference sequence). V was trimmed by 0 bases and J by 8 bases, leaving 8 bases between them. The CDR3 has 12 amino acids. The CDR3 DNA follows: TGTGCCAGCAGCTTGGATGAGCTGGGCTACACCTTC. Protein: CASSLDELGYTF.

The CDR3 sequence is CASSREVAAGGEQFF. The CDR3 DNA reads as TGTGCCAGCAGTCGTGAGGTAGCTGCGGGTGGAGAGCAGTTCTTC. The chain uses TRBV6-4 and TRBJ2-1, with TRBD2 as a possible D gene (5 bases). V was trimmed by 5 bases and J by 10 bases, leaving 21 bases between them. CDR3 length: 15 amino acids. In germline, CDR1 is MRHNA, CDR2 SNTAGT.

This clone was seen just once. V and J are TRBV2 and TRBJ2-3, with a possible D match to TRBD1 (6 bases). CDR1 and CDR2 from the germline V gene are SNHLY and FYNNEI. The V and J ends lost 6 bases and 5 bases respectively, with 9 bases between them. The CDR3 extends over 12 amino acids. The CDR3 sequence is CASSEQGDTQYF. The CDR3, as DNA: TGTGCCAGCAGCGAACAGGGAGATACGCAGTATTTT.

The chain has TRBV29-1 and TRBJ1-2, with D perhaps TRBD1 (6 bases). The CDR3 covers 14 residues. Between the trimmed V and J ends, which lost 0 bases and 6 bases, there was a span of 14 bases. CDR1 is SQVTM, CDR2 ANQGSEA, per germline. As DNA, the CDR3 is TGCAGCGTTGAAGAAGTCGGCAGGGGTAATGGCTACACCTTC. Amino acids: CSVEEVGRGNGYTF.

This clone showed up just once. The chain uses TRBV19 and TRBJ1-2; maybe TRBD1 (6 bases). Between the trimmed V and J ends, which lost 4 bases and 7 bases, there was a span of 10 bases. The CDR3 has 12 residues. The germline V gene encodes CDR1 LNHDA and CDR2 SQIVND (reference sequence). This CDR3 is CASSTQGGGYTF. The CDR3 coding sequence is TGTGCCAGTAGTACACAGGGCGGTGGCTACACCTTC.

This clone showed up just once. This sequence joins TRBV7-2 and TRBJ1-1; possibly TRBD1 for D (5 bases). The CDR3 sequence is 15 residues long. V lost 0 bases and J 0 bases, leaving 8 bases between the germline ends. CDR1 and CDR2 (germline): SGHTA, FQGNSA. CDR3 region: CASSLAAGLNTEAFF. CDR3 DNA sequence: TGTGCCAGCAGCTTAGCGGCAGGGCTGAACACTGAAGCTTTCTTT.

V and J are TRBV4-1 and TRBJ1-2; 8 bases align to TRBD1. Germline CDR1 and CDR2: MGHRA and YSYEKL. J was trimmed by 4 bases and V by 3 bases; bases with no gene match: 7. The CDR3 consists of 15 residues. In DNA form, the CDR3 reads TGCGCCAGCAGCCACCTGACAGGGGCCGGCTATGGCTACACCTTC. Translation gives CASSHLTGAGYGYTF.

The chain couples TRBV30 to TRBJ2-1, with 9 bases lining up with TRBD2. V dropped 3 bases and J dropped 6; count of bases not matched to a gene: 6. Germline values: CDR1 GTSNPN, CDR2 SVGIG (reference sequence). This CDR3 is 14 amino acids long. The CDR3 sequence is CAWRNSGGLNEQFF. CDR3 nucleotides: TGTGCCTGGAGAAATAGCGGGGGCCTCAATGAGCAGTTCTTC.

J is TRBJ1-2 and V is TRBV6-1, with D hard to call. V was pared by 2 bases and J by 3 bases, with 7 bases between. There are 13 residues in the CDR3. Germline V gives CDR1 MNHNS, CDR2 SASEGT. CDR3: CASSENHYYGYTF. The CDR3 DNA reads as TGTGCCAGCAGTGAAAATCATTACTATGGCTACACCTTC.